The 7 T cell receptor gamma chains given below trace back to one sample, sequenced in a study of gamma-delta chains in newborns, infants, children. TCRdb applied CATT to the reads for clone calling. The sample shows some 4,000 gamma-chain clones, 61% of them seen only once. Sequenced material: blood. The receptors come from a child who was a newborn, infant or young child, either healthy, febrile or measles-vaccinated (not recorded which).

Turning to this clone: In the same sample, other DNA sequences code for this CDR3. This sequence joins TRGV4 and TRGJ1 or TRGJ2. No J gene is reported in TCRdb; it was inferred here by comparing the DNA with germline. The CDR3 extends over 13 amino acids. In germline, CDR1 is EGSTGY, CDR2 YDSYTSSV. The V gene end was trimmed by 4 bases and the J gene end by 7 bases; junction bases not matched to a gene: 10. The CDR3 coding sequence is TGTGCCACCTGGGACCTAGGTGCCTATAAGAAACTCTTT. Protein: CATWDLGAYKKLF.

The chain employs TRGV9 and TRGJ1 or TRGJ2. TCRdb lists no J gene, so it was determined here by aligning the DNA to germline. Germline loops: CDR1 GITISATS, CDR2 ISYDGTV (reference sequence). The CDR3 spans 14 residues. J gave up 1 base and V 2 bases, and 5 bases lay outside the gene matches. The CDR3 protein is CALWEATNYYKKLF. CDR3 DNA: TGTGCCTTGTGGGAGGCCACTAATTATTATAAGAAACTCTTT.

The chain joins TRGV9 to TRGJ1 or TRGJ2. The J gene was missing in TCRdb and was found by matching the end of the DNA to germline. From germline, CDR1 is GITISATS and CDR2 ISYDGTV (reference sequence). J gave up 2 bases and V 2 bases, and 6 bases lay outside the gene matches. The CDR3 extends over 14 amino acids. The CDR3 DNA reads TGTGCCTTGTGGGAGGGAGGGGATTATTATAAGAAACTCTTT. As protein: CALWEGGDYYKKLF.

V usage is TRGV9 and J usage is TRGJ1 or TRGJ2. Because TCRdb records no J gene, it was assigned here through a match of the DNA to germline. Germline loops: CDR1 GITISATS, CDR2 ISYDGTV (reference sequence). The CDR3 loop spans 17 amino acids. V dropped 2 bases and J dropped 7; count of bases not matched to a gene: 20. This chain's CDR3 is CALWEGSPSFKVYKKLF. For the CDR3, the DNA is TGTGCCTTGTGGGAGGGCAGCCCCTCCTTTAAGGTATATAAGAAACTCTTT.

This sequence joins TRGV9 and TRGJ1 or TRGJ2. No J gene is reported in TCRdb; it was inferred here by comparing the DNA with germline. With 2 bases clipped from V and 3 bases from J, the junction kept 4 bases outside the gene matches. CDR1 is GITISATS, CDR2 ISYDGTV, per germline (reference sequence). This CDR3 has 13 residues. The CDR3 sequence is CALWEASYYKKLF. The DNA of the CDR3 is TGTGCCTTGTGGGAGGCCTCTTATTATAAGAAACTCTTT.

This clone appeared a few times. This chain joins TRGV8 and TRGJ1 or TRGJ2. No J segment appears in TCRdb, so it was assigned here by matching the sequence to germline. The trim removed 3 bases at V and 6 bases at J, leaving 5 bases unmatched. This CDR3 spans 12 amino acids. Germline V CDR1 and CDR2: VENAVY, YDSYNSRV. DNA for the CDR3: TGTGCCACCTGGGATTTTAGTTATAAGAAACTCTTT. Translated, it gives CATWDFSYKKLF.

The chain joins TRGV9 to TRGJP. TCRdb does not report a J gene; here it was assigned by matching the DNA to germline references. Germline-derived CDR1 and CDR2 are GITISATS and ISYDGTV (reference sequence). The CDR3 has 18 amino acids. V shed 3 bases and J 7 bases; nucleotides not matched to a gene: 12. For the CDR3, the DNA is TGTGCCTTGTGGGAGCCAACCATCCGGGAGTTGGGCAAAAAAATCAAGGTATTT. Residues: CALWEPTIRELGKKIKVF.